Below, 2 T cell receptor beta chains from the same sample are listed, as sequenced in a study of tumor-infiltrating lymphocytes in glioblastoma multiforme (dated 2017 in TCRdb). TCRdb records Illumina HiSeq 2500 as the sequencer. Using a modified ARM-PCR protocol with multiple V-beta primers and a C-beta primer, the team built TCRB libraries from RNA through three nested multiplex PCR rounds. The public reads were quality trimmed at Q25 with fastp and then assembled into clones with MiXCR by TCRdb, keeping productive beta chains. All rows with the same CDR3 protein become a single entry with the most common DNA and genes. Recorded for this sample are around 10,000 distinct CDR3 sequences; 66% of them occurred a single time. 25% to 30% of the sample lies in the top ten. Material: brain tumor tissue. All receptors come from a male donor with glioblastoma.

V gene TRBV29-1 combines with J gene TRBJ1-4; D unresolved. The germline V gene encodes CDR1 SQVTM and CDR2 ANQGSEA. V was pared by 8 bases and J by 10 bases, with 26 bases between. The CDR3 length is 15 residues. CDR3 nucleotides: TGCAGCATTCAAAAAACCGGGCCTGGAGTAGGAAAACTGTTTTTT. Translating it yields CSIQKTGPGVGKLFF.

The chain carries TRBV12-3 or TRBV12-4 and TRBJ1-1; D is unresolved. The length of the CDR3 is 14 residues. The V end lost 5 bases, the J end lost 0 bases, and 10 bases lay between the germline ends. CDR3 coding DNA: TGTGCCAGCAGTCCTTGGTCGGTGAACACTGAAGCTTTCTTT. This gives the protein CASSPWSVNTEAFF.